This T cell receptor (beta chain) was captured by sequencing in a study of glioma-infiltrating T cells after dendritic cell vaccination. Clones were read by immunoSEQ multiplex PCR, and TCRdb kept only the in-frame ones, dropping some. The sample has about 49,000 clones, about 85% seen once. The germline V gene has CDR1 SNHLY and CDR2 FYNNEI. The CDR3 runs 13 residues. Trimming cost V 11 bases and J 1 base, with 14 bases left between them. The V call is TRBV2, the J call TRBJ2-5, with a weak D call TRBD1 (5 bases). The receptor was isolated from a human donor with glioblastoma. The source was blood, collected before dendritic cell vaccination. The DNA for the CDR3 is TGTGCCGGACACAGGACCCCCCAAGAGACCCAGTACTTC. Translating gives CAGHRTPQETQYF.